This T cell receptor (beta chain) was observed in a study of early T cells in non-severe SARS-CoV-2 infection. Across the whole study: Chains stayed unpaired after sequencing of bulk RNA from unsorted whole blood.

TCRdb processed the 5' RACE reads anew with MiXCR; each CDR3 protein has one entry. The sample lists around 70,000 distinct CDR3 sequences, 15% to 17% seen once, with roughly an eighth in the top ten. This clonotype was seen more than once but under ten times. The CDR3 runs 16 residues. The germline V gene encodes CDR1 KGHSH and CDR2 LQKENI. V lost 4 bases and J 2 bases, leaving 15 bases between the germline ends. Sample: whole blood. J is TRBJ2-4 and V is TRBV18; D call uncertain. This receptor was taken from an adult who was a healthcare worker with PCR-confirmed SARS-CoV-2 infection or an uninfected control (not recorded which). The CDR3 loop is CASSLDELRTKNIQYF. In DNA form, the CDR3 reads TGTGCCAGCTCACTGGACGAGCTTCGGACCAAAAACATTCAGTACTTC.